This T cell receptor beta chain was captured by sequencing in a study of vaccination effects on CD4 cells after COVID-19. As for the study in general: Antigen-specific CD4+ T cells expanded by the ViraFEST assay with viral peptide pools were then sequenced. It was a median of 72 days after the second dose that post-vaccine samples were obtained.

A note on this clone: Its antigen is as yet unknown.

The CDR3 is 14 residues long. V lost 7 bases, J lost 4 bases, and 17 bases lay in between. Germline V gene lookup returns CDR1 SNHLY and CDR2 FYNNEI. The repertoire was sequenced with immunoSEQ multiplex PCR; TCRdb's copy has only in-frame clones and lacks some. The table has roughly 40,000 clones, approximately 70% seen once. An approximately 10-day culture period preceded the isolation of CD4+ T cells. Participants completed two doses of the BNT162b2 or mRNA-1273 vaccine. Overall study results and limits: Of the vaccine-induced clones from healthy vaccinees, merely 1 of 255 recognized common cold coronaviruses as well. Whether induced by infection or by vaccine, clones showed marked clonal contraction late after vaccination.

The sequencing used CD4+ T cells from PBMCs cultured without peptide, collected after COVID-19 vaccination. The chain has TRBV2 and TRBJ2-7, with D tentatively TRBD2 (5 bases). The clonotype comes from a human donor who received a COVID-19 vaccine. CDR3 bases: TGTGCCAGCAAAACTTCCGGGATTTTGTACGAGCAGTACTTC. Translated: CASKTSGILYEQYF.